This T cell receptor beta chain was found in a study of T-cell reconstitution after alpha-beta-depleted transplantation in children. This clonotype was seen repeatedly, ten times or more. Unique molecular identifiers were built into the TCRbeta library. TCRdb recomputed calls from the PCR reads with MiXCR, one row per CDR3 protein. The table shows over 70,000 distinct CDR3 sequences, with 12% occurring only once. Trimming shortened V by 3 bases and J by 4 bases, and 14 bases separated the two germline ends. This CDR3 spans 15 amino acids. Germline loops: CDR1 SGHRS, CDR2 YFSETQ. This rearrangement joins TRBV5-1 to TRBJ2-1; maybe TRBD1 (7 bases). This receptor was identified in a human donor who donated a stem cell graft to a child with inherited bone marrow failure. The sample was PBMCs from the stem cell graft donor, taken from the stem cell graft. The CDR3 spells CASSSQGGQYNEQFF. CDR3 bases: TGCGCCAGCAGCTCTCAGGGGGGACAGTACAATGAGCAGTTCTTC.